These T cell receptor beta chains were read from a single sample in a study of PD-1 blockade in classical Hodgkin lymphoma. Libraries were prepared by immunoSEQ multiplex PCR; TCRdb keeps only in-frame clonotypes and omits some of them. This table holds 100,000 or so clones, about 89% found once. The starting material was peripheral blood mononuclear cells (PBMCs), obtained before the second cycle of nivolumab. These receptors were obtained from a human donor with classical Hodgkin lymphoma. Both conserved end residues are part of each CDR3. D genes are given only for firm matches. The size of a clone is reported for some rows only, either as once, few or many, or as a class for expanded clones.

V	D	J	size	DNA	CDR3
TRBV30	.	TRBJ1-2	.	TGTGCCTGGAGTGGGGGACTGTCTCATGGCTACACCTTC	CAWSGGLSHGYTF
TRBV10-3	.	TRBJ1-2	.	TGTGCCATCTCCGGGGAGGACTATGGCTACACCTTC	CAISGEDYGYTF
TRBV9	.	TRBJ1-1	.	TGTGCCAGCAGCGTAGCCTCAGTCTGGCGTGAAGCTTTCTTT	CASSVASVWREAFF
TRBV5-1	.	TRBJ1-1	.	TGCGCCAGCAGCGCGGGTTTGGGACGTGGAACTGAAGCTTTCTTT	CASSAGLGRGTEAFF
TRBV10-2	.	TRBJ2-5	.	TGCGCCAGCAGGTTTTGGGAGACCCAGTACTTC	CASRFWETQYF
TRBV4-2	TRBD2	TRBJ2-1	.	TGTGCCAGCAGCCCATTAGCGGGGGGACCATACAATGAGCAGTTCTTC	CASSPLAGGPYNEQFF
TRBV7-2	.	TRBJ2-5	once	TGTGCCAGCAGCTTGCTTCAAGAGACCCAGTACTTC	CASSLLQETQYF
TRBV28	.	TRBJ1-2	once	TGTGCCAGCAGTTTATCCAGCAACTATGGCTACACCTTC	CASSLSSNYGYTF
TRBV5-1	TRBD1	TRBJ2-2	.	TGCGCCAGCAGCCCCAGGACAGGGACCGGGGAGCTGTTTTTT	CASSPRTGTGELFF
TRBV5-1	.	TRBJ2-1	.	TGCGCCAGCAGCTTGGTTCGGAGAAGCGCCAATGAGCAGTTCTTC	CASSLVRRSANEQFF
TRBV6-1	.	TRBJ2-7	once	TGTGCCAGCGGTCGTGGGTCCCCCTACGAGCAGTACTTC	CASGRGSPYEQYF
TRBV7-2	.	TRBJ1-2	.	TGTGCCAGCGCAGGATTCTATGGCTACACCTTC	CASAGFYGYTF
TRBV2	.	TRBJ2-7	.	TGTGCCAGCAAGGTGGAAGGCGGAGGCCTTTACGAGCAGTACTTC	CASKVEGGGLYEQYF
TRBV28	.	TRBJ2-2	.	TGTGCCAGCAGTTTAGGTATAATGGGGGCCACCGGGGAGCTGTTTTTT	CASSLGIMGATGELFF
TRBV4-2	.	TRBJ2-3	.	TGTGCCAGCAGCCAAGATCTTAGGACAGATACGCAGTATTTT	CASSQDLRTDTQYF
TRBV7-8	.	TRBJ2-3	.	TGTGCCAGCGTTTGGGGGGAACTCACAGATACGCAGTATTTT	CASVWGELTDTQYF
TRBV28	.	TRBJ2-1	.	TGTGCCAGCAGTTTTGGGAGGTCCCGCGAGCAGTTCTTC	CASSFGRSREQFF
TRBV4-2	.	TRBJ1-4	.	TGTGCCAGCAGCCAAGGGCAGGGAAGTGGAACTAATGAAAAACTGTTTTTT	CASSQGQGSGTNEKLFF
TRBV18	.	TRBJ1-1	once	TGTGCCAGCTCACCACAGGGTGCGGACACTGAAGCTTTCTTT	CASSPQGADTEAFF
TRBV11-2	.	TRBJ2-7	once	TGTGCCAGCAGCTTATTTGAGGGTCAAACCCTCGGGGAGCAGTACTTC	CASSLFEGQTLGEQYF
TRBV4-3	TRBD1	TRBJ2-1	.	TGCGCCAGCAGCCAATTCATCTTCCGGGACAGAAATTACAATGAGCAGTTCTTC	CASSQFIFRDRNYNEQFF
TRBV5-1	TRBD1	TRBJ2-2	.	TGCGCCAGCAGCCTCACAGGGGGAACCGGGGAGCTGTTTTTT	CASSLTGGTGELFF
TRBV7-2	.	TRBJ1-1	.	TGTGCCAGCAGCCCCCTGGGACGGGACGGAACTGAAGCTTTCTTT	CASSPLGRDGTEAFF
TRBV7-2	TRBD2	TRBJ2-3	few	TGTGCCAGCACCCTTAGCGGGGGGGCCTGGGATACGCAGTATTTT	CASTLSGGAWDTQYF
TRBV5-6	TRBD1	TRBJ1-2	.	TGTGCCAGCAGCCAGGACAGGGGGGGAATCTATGGCTACACCTTC	CASSQDRGGIYGYTF
TRBV5-1	.	TRBJ2-5	.	TGCGCCAGCAGCTCGGATCCCGGAAGAGAGACCCAGTACTTC	CASSSDPGRETQYF
TRBV10-1	.	TRBJ2-2	.	TGCGCCAGCAGTGCTCAAGGGACGCGTACCGGGGAGCTGTTTTTT	CASSAQGTRTGELFF
TRBV6-5	TRBD1	TRBJ1-4	.	TGTGCCAGCAGTCAGGGGGCGGGAAAACTGTTTTTT	CASSQGAGKLFF
TRBV7-2	.	TRBJ1-3	once	TGTGCCAGCAGCTCACAGGGAAACACCATATATTTT	CASSSQGNTIYF
TRBV27	.	TRBJ2-2	.	TGTGCCAGCAGTCCATCCCCGGTGGGGTCTTGGGGCGGGGAGCTGTTTTTT	CASSPSPVGSWGGELFF
TRBV5-1	.	TRBJ2-3	.	TGCGCCAGCAGCTTAGTGGGGGCCACAGATACGCAGTATTTT	CASSLVGATDTQYF
TRBV29-1	.	TRBJ1-1	.	TGCAGCGTTCGAGCAGGGTCTTGGAACACTGAAGCTTTCTTT	CSVRAGSWNTEAFF
TRBV25-1	.	TRBJ2-7	.	TGTGCCAGCAGTGTCGGTAGTCCCCAGTACTTC	CASSVGSPQYF
TRBV7-2	.	TRBJ1-2	.	TGTGCCAGCAGCTTAGAGAAAGTTAACTATGGCTACACCTTC	CASSLEKVNYGYTF
TRBV27	.	TRBJ2-5	.	TGTGCCAGCAGTCCACGCCGGGGTACCCAAGAGACCCAGTACTTC	CASSPRRGTQETQYF
TRBV6-1	.	TRBJ2-3	.	TGTGCCAGCAGTGCCGGCAGGGGCTTTAGCACAGATACGCAGTATTTT	CASSAGRGFSTDTQYF
TRBV11-3	.	TRBJ2-1	.	TGTGCCAGCAGCTTAAACAGAGCTTCCTACAATGAGCAGTTCTTC	CASSLNRASYNEQFF
TRBV9	.	TRBJ2-3	.	TGTGCCAGCAGCAAACCTCAGAACGGGTATACGCAGTATTTT	CASSKPQNGYTQYF
TRBV19	.	TRBJ1-1	.	TGTGCCAGTAGTATAGATCCATGGGGGAACACTGAAGCTTTCTTT	CASSIDPWGNTEAFF
TRBV30	.	TRBJ1-2	few	TGTGCCTGGGGATATCGGGGCTACACCTTC	CAWGYRGYTF
TRBV19	.	TRBJ1-2	.	TGTGCCACCCTCAGGGGAGGGCCGGGCTATGGCTACACCTTC	CATLRGGPGYGYTF
TRBV5-5	.	TRBJ2-7	.	TGTGCCAGCAGCTTCGTCGGTCCTGAATACGAGCAGTACTTC	CASSFVGPEYEQYF
TRBV6-5	TRBD1	TRBJ2-7	.	TGTGCCAGCAAACGACAGGGGTATCTTGACGAGCAGTACTTC	CASKRQGYLDEQYF
TRBV10-3	TRBD2	TRBJ2-7	.	TGTGCCATCAGTAGTAGCGGGGGGGCGTACGAGCAGTACTTC	CAISSSGGAYEQYF
TRBV6-6	.	TRBJ1-5	few	TGTGCCAGCAGTTACGAGGGGCTCGGCAATCAGCCCCAGCATTTT	CASSYEGLGNQPQHF